Following are 25 T cell receptor beta chains from one sample sequenced in a study of blood T cell repertoires in COVID-19 (dated by TCRdb to 2018 to 2021). The library was produced with the immunoSEQ multiplex PCR assay. Drawn from immuneACCESS, this table holds only the in-frame rearrangements with V and J called that TCRdb kept. Clones are partly lost; checked studies trace under half to an unresolved V gene and leave the rest unexplained. This sample has more than 95,000 clones in its table, and around 86% of those were observed once. The ten largest account for about 3.9% of the sample. Sequencing was done on a sample of peripheral blood. The receptors derive from a man aged 50-60 years with acute or convalescent COVID-19.

The chain combines TRBV6-6 with TRBJ1-5; 7 bases agree with TRBD1. Germline CDR1 and CDR2: MNHNY and SVGAGI (reference sequence). Germline trimming cut 10 bases from V and 2 bases from J; bases unmatched to any gene: 8. This CDR3 has 14 residues. Here the CDR3 DNA reads TGTGCCATTTCGACAGGGAATGGCAATCAGCCCCAGCATTTT. Residues: CAISTGNGNQPQHF.

V is TRBV5-1 and J is TRBJ2-3, with 11 bases fitting TRBD2. V lost 2 bases and J lost 3; bases outside the gene matches: 2. CDR3 length: 15 residues. Per germline, CDR1 SGHRS and CDR2 YFSETQ. CDR3 region: CASSFSGGVTDTQYF. The CDR3 DNA sequence: TGCGCCAGCAGCTTTAGCGGGGGGGTAACAGATACGCAGTATTTT.

This rearrangement joins TRBV18 to TRBJ2-3; TRBD2 is a possible D gene (6 bases). CDR3 length: 15 residues. Trimming took 3 bases from V and 3 from J, leaving 13 bases between them. Germline V gives CDR1 KGHSH, CDR2 LQKENI. CDR3 DNA sequence: TGTGCCAGCTCACCGTTGGATGGGAGGACAGATACGCAGTATTTT. This gives the protein CASSPLDGRTDTQYF.

The genes are TRBV19 and TRBJ2-4, with D hard to call. Trimming pared 5 bases from V and 10 bases from J, leaving 12 bases between. CDR3 size: 12 residues. The germline CDR1 and CDR2 sequences are LNHDA and SQIVND (reference sequence). The CDR3 region is CASSSHPEIQYF. DNA for the CDR3: TGTGCCAGTAGTTCCCACCCGGAGATTCAGTACTTC.

The V gene is TRBV6-5, the J gene TRBJ2-2; the D gene is possibly TRBD2 (7 bases). Germline-derived CDR1 and CDR2 are MNHEY and SVGAGI. V was clipped by 8 bases and J by 2 bases, with 9 bases between them. The CDR3 runs 13 residues. The CDR3 coding sequence is TGTGCCAGCGGGGGGGGCAACACCGGGGAGCTGTTTTTT. Protein product: CASGGGNTGELFF.

The chain has TRBV24-1 and TRBJ2-1, with D possibly TRBD2 on 5 matching bases. The V end was cut by 6 bases, the J end by 0 bases, with 11 bases between. The length of the CDR3 is 15 residues. CDR1 is KGHDR, CDR2 SFDVKD, per germline. CDR3 nucleotide sequence: TGTGCCACCAGTAGGACTGATAGCTCCTACAATGAGCAGTTCTTC. It specifies CATSRTDSSYNEQFF.

This clone was detected only a few times. The chain employs TRBV19 and TRBJ1-3; possibly TRBD1 for D (6 bases). The germline gives CDR1 LNHDA, CDR2 SQIVND (reference sequence). The CDR3 contains 14 residues. Trimming took off 3 bases at V and 1 base at J, with 7 bases between the two ends. Here the CDR3 DNA reads TGTGCCAGTAGTATTACAGGGTCTGGAAACACCATATATTTT. Amino acid sequence: CASSITGSGNTIYF.

The CDR3 sequence: CASSTRGYGYTF. The CDR3 DNA reads TGTGCCAGCAGCACCCGGGGCTATGGCTACACCTTC. This chain links TRBV12-3 or TRBV12-4 with TRBJ1-2; D ambiguous. The CDR3 consists of 12 residues. The ends were cut back, 6 bases at V and 4 bases at J, with 9 bases in the middle.

The chain combines TRBV11-3 with TRBJ2-7; a possible D gene is TRBD2 (6 bases). This CDR3 is 12 amino acids long. CDR1 and CDR2 (germline): SGHNT, YENEEA. Trimming pared 7 bases from V and 4 bases from J, leaving 11 bases between. CDR3 in DNA: TGTGCCAGCAACGGAGGGTCTTACGAGCAGTACTTC. Amino acids: CASNGGSYEQYF.

The J gene is TRBJ2-2, the V gene TRBV6-6; 12 bases are a match to TRBD2. Germline V CDR1 and CDR2: MNHNY, SVGAGI (reference sequence). The junction had 8 bases not matched to a gene; V was cut back by 7 bases and J by 8 bases. The CDR3 extends over 15 amino acids. CDR3 protein: CASIKTSGRYGELFF. In DNA, the CDR3 is TGTGCCAGCATTAAAACTAGCGGGAGGTATGGGGAGCTGTTTTTT.

The chain recombines TRBV7-3 with TRBJ2-2, with 11 positions matching TRBD1. Germline loops: CDR1 SGHTA, CDR2 FQGTGA. This CDR3 has 17 residues. V gave up 5 bases and J gave up 9 bases; unmatched junction bases: 14. CDR3 nucleotide sequence: TGTGCCAGCAGCCAAGCGGGACAGGGGGTTCGGGACAGGGAGCTGTTTTTT. It is translated as CASSQAGQGVRDRELFF.

The chain carries TRBV6-6 and TRBJ2-5; 16 nucleotides agree with TRBD2. The germline gives CDR1 MNHNY, CDR2 SVGAGI (reference sequence). CDR3 size: 17 residues. Trimming removed 5 bases from V and 5 bases from J; junction bases left unmatched: 8. CDR3 in amino acids: CASSPGTSGGVLETQYF. The CDR3 DNA reads TGTGCCAGCAGTCCGGGGACTAGCGGGGGGGTCTTGGAGACCCAGTACTTC.

The chain has TRBV2 and TRBJ1-2, with 8 bases that match TRBD1. CDR1 and CDR2 (germline): SNHLY, FYNNEI. V lost 6 bases and J lost 6; bases outside the gene matches: 3. The CDR3 is 12 amino acids. CDR3 bases: TGTGCCAGCAGGCAGGACAGGGATGGCTACACCTTC. Translating it yields CASRQDRDGYTF.

This rearrangement joins TRBV12-3 or TRBV12-4 to TRBJ1-4; D is perhaps TRBD1 (5 bases). CDR3 length: 13 residues. With 4 bases removed from V and 8 bases from J, the gap between germline ends came to 11 bases. The CDR3 DNA reads TGTGCCAGCAGTTCTGACAGCGTAGAAAAACTGTTTTTT. Protein sequence: CASSSDSVEKLFF.

In its sample, this clone was seen once. The chain has TRBV5-1 and TRBJ2-1; D is possibly TRBD1 (6 bases). V lost 4 bases and J lost 5, with 16 bases in between. Germline V gene data show CDR1 as SGHRS and CDR2 as YFSETQ. The CDR3 extends over 15 amino acids. The CDR3 loop is CASSRQGFSDNEQFF. CDR3 coding DNA: TGCGCCAGCAGCCGTCAGGGGTTTTCGGACAATGAGCAGTTCTTC.

About this clone itself: Other nucleotide sequences in the sample specify the same CDR3. The V gene is TRBV18, the J gene TRBJ2-3, with 8 bases that match TRBD2. This CDR3 has 15 amino acids. CDR1 and CDR2 from the germline V gene are KGHSH and LQKENI. The junction had 2 bases not matched to a gene; V was cut back by 3 bases and J by 0 bases. In DNA, the CDR3 is TGTGCCAGCTCACCGATAGCGGGGAGCACAGATACGCAGTATTTT. Protein: CASSPIAGSTDTQYF.

This sequence joins TRBV6-2 or TRBV6-3 and TRBJ1-2; 9 nucleotides agree with TRBD1. Trimming at V came to 5 bases and at J to 7 bases, leaving 11 bases not matched to a gene. There are 15 residues in the CDR3. Germline V gene data show CDR1 as MNHEY and CDR2 as SVGEGT. The chain's CDR3 is CASSNRTGVGGGYTF. In nucleotides, the CDR3 is TGTGCCAGCAGTAACCGGACAGGGGTAGGTGGTGGCTACACCTTC.

The V and J genes are TRBV11-2 and TRBJ1-6; D uncertain. CDR3 size: 17 residues. V gave up 3 bases and J gave up 7 bases, with 19 bases separating them. Per germline, CDR1 SGHAT and CDR2 FQNNGV. The DNA of the CDR3 is TGTGCCAGCAGCTTTCGTTCCTGGCAGGCCCTCAATTCACCCCTCCACTTT. Translating gives CASSFRSWQALNSPLHF.

The chain couples TRBV3-1 (or the pseudogene TRBV3-2) to TRBJ2-1; 8 bases match TRBD2. The germline gives CDR1 LGHDT, CDR2 YNNKEL (reference sequence). The CDR3 runs 13 residues. The junction had 9 bases not matched to a gene; V was cut back by 1 base and J by 16 bases. As DNA, the CDR3 is TGTGCCAGCAGCCAAGGTATCGGGGGGGTACATTTCTTC. Encoded protein: CASSQGIGGVHFF.

The chain uses TRBV5-6 and TRBJ2-5; TRBD2 might be the D (5 bases). V dropped 3 bases and J dropped 5 bases, with 14 bases sitting between them. The CDR3 is 14 amino acids. Germline loops: CDR1 SGHDT, CDR2 YYEEEE. CDR3: CASSSVAGGETQYF. The CDR3 DNA reads as TGTGCCAGCAGCTCGGTAGCAGGCGGGGAGACCCAGTACTTC.

J is TRBJ2-7 and V is TRBV5-1, with 8 bases aligning to TRBD1. After removal of 6 bases from V and 2 bases from J, the junction contained 7 bases not matched to a gene. The germline V gene has CDR1 SGHRS and CDR2 YFSETQ. The CDR3 has 14 amino acids. CDR3 sequence reads: CASKGGQGAYEQYF. In DNA form, the CDR3 reads TGCGCCAGCAAGGGAGGACAGGGAGCCTACGAGCAGTACTTC.

The V gene is TRBV18, the J gene TRBJ1-4, with D possibly TRBD1 on 5 matching bases. With 3 bases removed from V and 3 bases from J, the gap between germline ends came to 5 bases. The CDR3 totals 13 residues. CDR1 is KGHSH, CDR2 LQKENI, per germline. In DNA form, the CDR3 reads TGTGCCAGCTCACCGACAGCTAATGAAAAACTGTTTTTT. Encoded protein: CASSPTANEKLFF.

The chain combines TRBV7-8 with TRBJ1-4; unclear D gene. Trimming shortened V by 5 bases and J by 0 bases, and 13 bases separated the two germline ends. The CDR3 runs to 16 residues. The V gene's germline CDR1 is SGHVS and CDR2 FQNEAQ. The CDR3 sequence: CASSIARRATNEKLFF. CDR3 in DNA: TGTGCCAGCAGCATCGCGCGGAGGGCAACTAATGAAAAACTGTTTTTT.

This clone was seen just once. The rearrangement uses TRBV19 and TRBJ2-1; no firm D call. V was shortened by 3 bases and J by 4 bases, with 13 bases between the two germline ends. CDR3 length equals 15 residues. Germline V gene data show CDR1 as LNHDA and CDR2 as SQIVND (reference sequence). The CDR3 region is CASSMGADTYNEQFF. CDR3 sequence (DNA): TGTGCCAGTAGTATGGGTGCCGACACGTACAATGAGCAGTTCTTC.

This clone was seen a handful of times. The rearrangement links TRBV10-3 to TRBJ1-2, with 9 bases aligning to TRBD1. The CDR3 loop spans 19 amino acids. V shed 2 bases and J 2 bases; nucleotides not matched to a gene: 15. Germline CDR1 and CDR2: ENHRY and SYGVKD. CDR3 sequence reads: CAISEPSVPGQGRNYGYTF. The CDR3 DNA reads TGTGCCATCAGTGAGCCCTCTGTCCCGGGACAGGGTCGGAACTATGGCTACACCTTC.